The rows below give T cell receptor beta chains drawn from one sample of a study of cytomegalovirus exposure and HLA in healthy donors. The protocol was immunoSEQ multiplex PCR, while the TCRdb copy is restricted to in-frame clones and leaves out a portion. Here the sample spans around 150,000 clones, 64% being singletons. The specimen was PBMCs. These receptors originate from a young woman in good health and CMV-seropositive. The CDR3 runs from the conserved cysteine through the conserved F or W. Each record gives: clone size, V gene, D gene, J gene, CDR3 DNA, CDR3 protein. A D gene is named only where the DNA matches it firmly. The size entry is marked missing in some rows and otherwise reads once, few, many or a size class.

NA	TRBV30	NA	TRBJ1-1	TGTGCCTGGAGTGTACGTACAGAGAACACTGAAGCTTTCTTT	CAWSVRTENTEAFF
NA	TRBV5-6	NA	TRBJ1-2	TGTGCCAGCAGCGGGAACTACAGGGTCGGCTACACCTTC	CASSGNYRVGYTF
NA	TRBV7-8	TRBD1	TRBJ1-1	TGTGCCAGCAGCTTCGACAGGGCGAACACTGAAGCTTTCTTT	CASSFDRANTEAFF
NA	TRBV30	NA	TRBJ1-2	TGTGCCTTCCCCCGCCAGGGGACGCCAGCTAACTATGGCTACACCTTC	CAFPRQGTPANYGYTF
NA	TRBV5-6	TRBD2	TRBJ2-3	TGTGCCAGCAGCTTGTTGACTAGCGTGAGTGCAGATACGCAGTATTTT	CASSLLTSVSADTQYF
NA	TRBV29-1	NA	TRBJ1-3	TGCAGCGTTGCGAGGGCCGGTGGAAACACCATATATTTT	CSVARAGGNTIYF
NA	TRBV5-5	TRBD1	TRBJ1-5	TGTGCCAGCAGCCTTAGGGGCGGACAGGGGGCAAGCCAGCCCCAGCATTTT	CASSLRGGQGASQPQHF
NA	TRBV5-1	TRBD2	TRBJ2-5	TGCGCCAGCAGTCCCGGGACTAACCAAGAGACCCAGTACTTC	CASSPGTNQETQYF
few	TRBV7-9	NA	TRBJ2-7	TGTGCCAGCAGCACCGGGACAAGCTACGAGCAGTACTTC	CASSTGTSYEQYF
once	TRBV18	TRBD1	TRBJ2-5	TGTGCCAGCTCACACTACGAGACAGGGGGCGAGACCCAGTACTTC	CASSHYETGGETQYF
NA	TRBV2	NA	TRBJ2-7	TGTGCCAGCATGCGGGGCCCCTACGAGCAGTACTTC	CASMRGPYEQYF
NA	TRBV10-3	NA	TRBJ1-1	TGTGCCATCAGACTCGTCACAGGCATGAACACTGAAGCTTTCTTT	CAIRLVTGMNTEAFF
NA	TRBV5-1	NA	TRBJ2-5	TGCGCCAGCAGCTTCGGCGGATCGAAAGAAGAGACCCAGTACTTC	CASSFGGSKEETQYF
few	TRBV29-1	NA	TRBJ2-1	TGCAGCGTTGAAGTAAATGGCCGTCCCCGTCTCTTC	CSVEVNGRPRLF
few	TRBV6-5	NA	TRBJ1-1	TGTGCCAGTCATTTGACAGCGAACACTGAAGCTTTCTTT	CASHLTANTEAFF
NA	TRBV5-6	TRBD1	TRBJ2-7	TGTGCCAGCAGCTTGGGGACAGGGACCTACGAGCAGTACTTC	CASSLGTGTYEQYF
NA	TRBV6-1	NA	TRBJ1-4	TGTGCCAGCAACAGGTCAACTAATGAAAAACTGTTTTTT	CASNRSTNEKLFF
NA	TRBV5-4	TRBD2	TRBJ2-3	TGTGCCAGCAGCTTCGGACTAGCGGGAGAAGATACGCAGTATTTT	CASSFGLAGEDTQYF
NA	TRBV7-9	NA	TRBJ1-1	TGTGCCAGCAGCCTAAACCTGGGGGGGTGGTCTGAAGCTTTCTTT	CASSLNLGGWSEAFF
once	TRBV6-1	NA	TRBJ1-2	TGTGCCAGCAGTGACCTGGGCTACACCTTC	CASSDLGYTF
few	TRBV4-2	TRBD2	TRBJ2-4	TGTGCCAGCAGCCAAGATCGCCCAGCGGGGGGGATTCTAGCCAAAAACATTCAGTACTTC	CASSQDRPAGGILAKNIQYF
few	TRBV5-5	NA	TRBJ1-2	TGTGCCAGCAGATTTACTAACTATGGCTACACCTTC	CASRFTNYGYTF
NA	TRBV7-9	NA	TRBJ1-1	TGTGCCAGCAGCTACCCCTCGGGGTCAAACACTGAAGCTTTCTTT	CASSYPSGSNTEAFF
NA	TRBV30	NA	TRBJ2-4	TGTGCCTGGAGCCATAGCGGGACAGGGAAAAACATTCAGTACTTC	CAWSHSGTGKNIQYF
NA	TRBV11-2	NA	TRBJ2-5	TGTGCCAGCAGCTTCATAGAGACCCAGTACTTC	CASSFIETQYF
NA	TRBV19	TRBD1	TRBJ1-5	TGTGCCAGTAGCCGGGACAGGGCAAATCAGCCCCAGCATTTT	CASSRDRANQPQHF
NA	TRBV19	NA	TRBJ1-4	TGTGCCAGTAGTCTTCAGGGTTTCAATGAAAAACTGTTTTTT	CASSLQGFNEKLFF
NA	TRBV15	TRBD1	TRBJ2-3	TGTGCCACCAGCAGACAGGGGGCGGGGGATACGCAGTATTTT	CATSRQGAGDTQYF
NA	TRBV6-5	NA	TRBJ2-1	TGTGCCAGCAAAACCGTGACGGGGAGGAATGAGCAGTTCTTC	CASKTVTGRNEQFF
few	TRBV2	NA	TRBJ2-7	TGTGCCAGCAGGGAGACGGAGCCCTACGAGCAGTACTTC	CASRETEPYEQYF
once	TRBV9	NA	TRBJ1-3	TGTGCCAGCAGCGTAGATGCAGGTCATACCTCTGGAAACACCATATATTTT	CASSVDAGHTSGNTIYF
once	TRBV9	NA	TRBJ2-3	TGTGCCAGCAGCGTAACCCATGTCCCCCAGGGAACAGATACGCAGTATTTT	CASSVTHVPQGTDTQYF
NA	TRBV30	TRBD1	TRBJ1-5	TGTGCCTGGTCGGGACAGGGGATGAATCAGCCCCAGCATTTT	CAWSGQGMNQPQHF
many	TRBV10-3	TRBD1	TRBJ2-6	TGTGCCATCTGGGGACAGGGGGCTGGGGCCAACGTCCTGACTTTC	CAIWGQGAGANVLTF
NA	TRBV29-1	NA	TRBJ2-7	TGCAGCGTCTACACGGGGGAGTACGAGCAGTACTTC	CSVYTGEYEQYF
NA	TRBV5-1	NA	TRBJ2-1	TGCGCCAGCAGCTCCCTTTTAGTCTGGGCTTCCTACAATGAGCAGTTCTTC	CASSSLLVWASYNEQFF
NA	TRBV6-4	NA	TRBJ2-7	TGTGCCAGCCCGGGGGTCATCAAAGAGGGTCCCTACGAGCAGTACTTC	CASPGVIKEGPYEQYF
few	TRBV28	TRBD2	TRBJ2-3	TGTGCCAGCAGTCAACTAGCGGGGAACACAGATACGCAGTATTTT	CASSQLAGNTDTQYF
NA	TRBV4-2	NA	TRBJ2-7	TGTGCCAGCAGCCTCTCAGACGGGGAGGTTGCCCACGAGCAGTACTTC	CASSLSDGEVAHEQYF